The TCR beta chain described here comes from a study of T cells after yellow fever vaccination (dated by TCRdb to between 2018 and 2021). The study in broad terms: The SMART-Seq v4 Ultra Low Input RNA kit was used to prepare libraries from fractions with low cell numbers. To follow T-cell clones before and after both primary and booster YFV17D yellow fever vaccination, bulk TCR alpha and beta repertoires underwent longitudinal sequencing. The cohort comprised two healthy male donors, one aged 18 to 29 and one aged 30 to 40 years. Blood samples were taken at several timepoints before and after primary and secondary immunization, and bulk PBMC replicates and cell subsets were isolated. On the study overall, not on this receptor specifically: Because abundant contaminating clonotypes from the bulk population could be contained in FACS-sorted repertoires, computational filtering was required. Most clones expanded after primary vaccination (96% of CD4 and approximately 90% of CD8) were re-detected after the booster, suggesting that broad memory maintenance occurred. A small fraction of clonotypes appeared in both the CD4 and CD8 compartments, likely as a result of convergent recombination. Because only two donors were included in the study, the extent to which the findings can be generalized is limited. Compared with the primary T-cell response, the secondary T-cell response was weaker but faster, peaking on day 5 rather than day 15.

Spanning cysteine to phenylalanine, the CDR3 consists of 14 amino acids. Solely the CDR3 DNA is kept, with 42 bases framed from the first base. Trimming at the junction amounts to 1 base on V and 10 bases on J, and the germline ends lie 16 bases apart. CDR1 and CDR2 are drawn from the germline V gene (reference sequence): SEHNR, FQNEAQ. Read against the paper, the sample's treatment or condition label means: live attenuated yellow fever vaccine strain. At every blood-draw timepoint, two biological replicates of bulk PBMCs were collected. A standard Ficoll-Paque protocol was used to isolate PBMCs from peripheral blood. RNA was extracted with TriZol from bulk PBMCs, CD4 and CD8 fractions, and dextramer-positive and dextramer-negative fractions. TCR cDNA was synthesized by 5'RACE template switching, which introduced a universal primer site and unique molecular identifiers. Priming for cDNA synthesis came from both the TCR alpha and TCR beta constant segments. Libraries were amplified in two PCR steps, with sample barcodes and sequencing adapters added in the second step. Sequencing of libraries was done on Illumina HiSeq 2500 (2x100 bp) or NovaSeq (2x150 bp). The authors' analysis ran thus. Demultiplexing of reads and collapsing into UMI consensus sequences were performed with MIGEC, and V(D)J alignment was carried out with MiXCR. Using edgeR on replicate PBMC samples, clonotypes were called vaccine-responding if FDR was below 0.01 and the log2 fold change was above 5 up to day 15. Each bulk clonotype was labeled CD4 or CD8 based on which sequenced repertoire, CD4 or CD8, contained the clonotype at higher abundance. TCRdb trimmed the raw reads at Q25, called clones with MiXCR and kept productive beta chains. Rows matching on CDR3 protein sequence are summarized as one entry with the most common DNA and genes. The V and J calls and clone size come from TCRdb's table, not from the authors' own analysis. The sample table contains nearly 350,000 distinct CDR3 sequences; only one count was recorded for about 8.3% of them. The ten largest clones take up under 20% of the sample.

This clonotype was counted between two and nine times. What this receptor recognizes is not known. Per-base qualities were not stored, and no clone one base away is much larger. The clonotype comes from a man between 18 and 35 years old who received the YFV17D yellow fever vaccine. Recombination linked TRBV7-9 to TRBJ1-1; TRBD1 is perhaps the D gene, given 5 matching bases. Here the sequenced sample was PBMCs, taken approximately 47 days after the first yellow fever vaccination. The CDR3: CASSLVAGVFSAFF. The bases are TGTGCCAGCAGCTTAGTAGCGGGGGTGTTTTCAGCTTTCTTT.